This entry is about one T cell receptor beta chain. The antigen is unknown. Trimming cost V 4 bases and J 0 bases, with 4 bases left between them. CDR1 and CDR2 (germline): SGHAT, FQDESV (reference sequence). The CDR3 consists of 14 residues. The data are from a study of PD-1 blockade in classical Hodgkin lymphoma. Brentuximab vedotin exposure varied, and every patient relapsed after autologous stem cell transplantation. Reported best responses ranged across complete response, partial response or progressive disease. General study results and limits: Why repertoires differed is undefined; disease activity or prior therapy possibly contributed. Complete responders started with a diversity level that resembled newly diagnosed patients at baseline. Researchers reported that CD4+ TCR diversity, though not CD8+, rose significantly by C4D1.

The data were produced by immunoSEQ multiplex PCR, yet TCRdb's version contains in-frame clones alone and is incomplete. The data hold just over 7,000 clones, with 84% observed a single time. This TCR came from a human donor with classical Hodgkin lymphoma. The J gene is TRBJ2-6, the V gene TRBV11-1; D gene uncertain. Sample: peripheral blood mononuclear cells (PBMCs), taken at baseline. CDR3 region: CASSYFSGANVLTF. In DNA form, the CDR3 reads TGTGCCAGCAGCTACTTCTCTGGGGCCAACGTCCTGACTTTC.